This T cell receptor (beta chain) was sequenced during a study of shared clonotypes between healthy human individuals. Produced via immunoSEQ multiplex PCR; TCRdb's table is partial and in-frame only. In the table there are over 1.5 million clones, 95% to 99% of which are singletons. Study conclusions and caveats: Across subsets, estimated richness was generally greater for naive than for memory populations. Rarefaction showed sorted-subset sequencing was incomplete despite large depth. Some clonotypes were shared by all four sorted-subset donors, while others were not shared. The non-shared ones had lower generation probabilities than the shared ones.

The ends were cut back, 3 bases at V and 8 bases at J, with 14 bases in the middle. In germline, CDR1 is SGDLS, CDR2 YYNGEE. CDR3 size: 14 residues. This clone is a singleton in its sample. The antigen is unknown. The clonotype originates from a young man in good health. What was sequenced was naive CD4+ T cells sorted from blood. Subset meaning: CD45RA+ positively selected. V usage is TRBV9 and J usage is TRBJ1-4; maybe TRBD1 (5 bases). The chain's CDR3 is CASSAGGVGEKLFF. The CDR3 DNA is TGTGCCAGCAGCGCCGGAGGGGTAGGCGAAAAACTGTTTTTT.